This T cell receptor beta chain comes out of a study of blood T cell repertoires in COVID-19. Trimming left V 6 bases short and J 2 bases short, with 16 bases between. Germline V gene data show CDR1 as MNHEY and CDR2 as SMNVEV (reference sequence). The CDR3 length is 15 residues. The Seattle site enrolled patients during active infection and followed them longitudinally. Assay: immunoSEQ multiplex PCR; the TCRdb copy retains only in-frame clones and omits some. The data show 300,000 or so clones, 75% to 90% seen once. Sequencing was performed on peripheral blood. The receptor was isolated from a woman in her thirties with COVID-19, enrolled during active disease. This chain uses TRBV27 with TRBJ1-2; TRBD1 might be the D (6 bases). CDR3 nucleotides: TGTGCCAGCAGCTTACAGGGCGTGGGGAACTATGGCTACACCTTC. Its translation is CASSLQGVGNYGYTF.